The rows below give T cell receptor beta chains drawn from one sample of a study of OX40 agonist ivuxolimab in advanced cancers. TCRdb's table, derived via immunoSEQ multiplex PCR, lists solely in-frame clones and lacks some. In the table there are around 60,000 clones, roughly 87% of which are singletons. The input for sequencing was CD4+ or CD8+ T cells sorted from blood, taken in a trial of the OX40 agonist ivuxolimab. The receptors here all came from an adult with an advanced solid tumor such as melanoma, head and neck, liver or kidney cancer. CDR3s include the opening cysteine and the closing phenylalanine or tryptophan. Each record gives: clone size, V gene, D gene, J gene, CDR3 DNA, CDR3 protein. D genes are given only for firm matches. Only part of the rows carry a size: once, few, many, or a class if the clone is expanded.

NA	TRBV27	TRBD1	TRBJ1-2	TGTGCCAGCAAATTTCCGGGACAGGGATATGGCTACACCTTC	CASKFPGQGYGYTF
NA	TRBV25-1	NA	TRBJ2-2	TGTGCCAGCAGTGATCCCGGGCGGCAGGGGACTTCTGGGGAGCTGTTTTTT	CASSDPGRQGTSGELFF
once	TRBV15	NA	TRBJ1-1	TGTGCCACCAAACAGTTATCAGAAACTGAAGCTTTCTTT	CATKQLSETEAFF
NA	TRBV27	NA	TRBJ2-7	TGTGCCAGCAGTTTTCGGCCAGGGCAGTACGAGCAGTACTTC	CASSFRPGQYEQYF
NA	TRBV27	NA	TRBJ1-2	TGTGCCAGCTCCGTCGACAGGATCCATGGCTACACCTTC	CASSVDRIHGYTF
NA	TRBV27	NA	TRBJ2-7	TGTGCCAGCAGTCGGGCCTCTCGGGCCTACGAGCAGTACTTC	CASSRASRAYEQYF
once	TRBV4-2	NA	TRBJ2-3	TGTGCCAGCAGCCGAACGCGGGCAGCCGCGGGAGATACGCAGTATTTT	CASSRTRAAAGDTQYF
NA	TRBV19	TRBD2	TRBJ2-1	TGTGCCAGCTCCCCCTGGGTCGGGGGGGCGGGTCTAGAGCAGTTCTTC	CASSPWVGGAGLEQFF
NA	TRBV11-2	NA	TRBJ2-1	TGTGCCAGCAGCGTGGTCCTTGGGCACGGCAATGAGCAGTTCTTC	CASSVVLGHGNEQFF
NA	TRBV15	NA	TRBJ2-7	TGTGCCACCAGCAGAGACAGGGCACCAGGGAGCTACGAGCAGTACTTC	CATSRDRAPGSYEQYF
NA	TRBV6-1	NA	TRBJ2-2	TGTGCCAGTACAGGTTCCGGGGAGCTGTTTTTT	CASTGSGELFF
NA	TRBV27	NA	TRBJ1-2	TGTGCCAGCAGTTTTTCCGGGACACACTATGGCTACACCTTC	CASSFSGTHYGYTF
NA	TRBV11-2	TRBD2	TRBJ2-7	TGTGCCAGCAGCCTACTAGCGGGAGATCGCTACGAGCAGTACTTC	CASSLLAGDRYEQYF
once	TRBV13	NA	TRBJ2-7	TGTGCCAGCAGCCCGCGGAGGTATTCCTACGAGCAGTACTTC	CASSPRRYSYEQYF
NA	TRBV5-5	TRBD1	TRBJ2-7	TGTGCCAGCAGCTTCGGGGACAGCGAGCAGTACTTC	CASSFGDSEQYF
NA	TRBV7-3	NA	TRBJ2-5	TGTGCCAGCAAAGAGACCCAGTACTTC	CASKETQYF
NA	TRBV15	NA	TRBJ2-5	TGTGCCACCTCGGCGGGGATCCAAGAGACCCAGTACTTC	CATSAGIQETQYF
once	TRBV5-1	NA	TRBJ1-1	TGCGCCAGCACGCCAATGATAGACCCTGAAGCTTTCTTT	CASTPMIDPEAFF
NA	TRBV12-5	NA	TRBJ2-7	TGTGCTAGTGGTTTTGGGGACACCTACGAGCAGTACTTC	CASGFGDTYEQYF
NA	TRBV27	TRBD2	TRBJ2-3	TGTGCCAGCAGTTTTTACTGGACTAGCGAACATACGCAGTATTTT	CASSFYWTSEHTQYF
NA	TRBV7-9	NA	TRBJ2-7	TGTGCCAGCAGCGGCTGGACGGATACCTACGAGCAGTACTTC	CASSGWTDTYEQYF
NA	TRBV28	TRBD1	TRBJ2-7	TGTGCCAGCAGTTCAACAGGGGGCAGCTACGAGCAGTACTTC	CASSSTGGSYEQYF
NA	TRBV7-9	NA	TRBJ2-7	TGTGCCAGCAGCCACGCCTACGAGCAGTACTTC	CASSHAYEQYF
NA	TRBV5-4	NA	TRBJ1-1	TGTGCCAGCAGCTTAATGGCATCAGGGCCTGAAGCTTTCTTT	CASSLMASGPEAFF
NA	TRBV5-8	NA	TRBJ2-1	TGTGCCAGCAGTCGGCATAACTACAATGAGCAGTTCTTC	CASSRHNYNEQFF
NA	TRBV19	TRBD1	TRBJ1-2	TGTGCCAGTCTTCATAGGGACAGAACGAACTATGGCTACACCTTC	CASLHRDRTNYGYTF
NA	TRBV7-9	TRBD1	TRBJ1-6	TGTGCCAGCAGCTTGCAAACGACAGGGGGTAGTAATTCACCCCTCCACTTT	CASSLQTTGGSNSPLHF
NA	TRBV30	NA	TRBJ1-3	TGTGCCTCTCCGGGGAGCTCTGGAAACACCATATATTTT	CASPGSSGNTIYF
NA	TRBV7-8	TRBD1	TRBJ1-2	TGTGCCAGCAGCTTGGGCCCAGGGGGCGTTCTCTATGGCTACACCTTC	CASSLGPGGVLYGYTF